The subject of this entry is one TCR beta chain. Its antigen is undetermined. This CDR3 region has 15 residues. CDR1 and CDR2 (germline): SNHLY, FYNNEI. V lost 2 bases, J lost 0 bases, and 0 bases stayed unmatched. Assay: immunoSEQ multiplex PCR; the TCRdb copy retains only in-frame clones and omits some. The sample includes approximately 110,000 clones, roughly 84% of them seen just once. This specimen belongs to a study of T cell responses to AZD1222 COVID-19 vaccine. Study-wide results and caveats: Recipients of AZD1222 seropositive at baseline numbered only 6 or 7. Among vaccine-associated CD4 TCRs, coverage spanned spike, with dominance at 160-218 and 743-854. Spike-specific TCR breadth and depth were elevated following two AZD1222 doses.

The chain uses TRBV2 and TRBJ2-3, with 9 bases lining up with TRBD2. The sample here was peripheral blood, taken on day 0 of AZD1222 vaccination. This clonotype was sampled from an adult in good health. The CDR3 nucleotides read TGTGCCAGCAGTGAACTAGCGGGGAGCACAGATACGCAGTATTTT. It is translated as CASSELAGSTDTQYF.